The sequence of this T cell receptor (beta chain) was determined in a study of cytomegalovirus exposure and HLA in healthy donors. The overall study: The roughly 120 validation repertoires used the same platform as the 650 to 800 first-cohort repertoires, a later analysis reported.

V lost 6 bases to trimming and J lost 0 bases; unmatched junction nucleotides: 8. CDR1 is MNHEY and CDR2 is SMNVEV in the germline V gene (reference sequence). The CDR3 runs 16 residues. The method was immunoSEQ multiplex PCR; TCRdb's version includes in-frame clones alone and lacks a portion of them. The data show 150,000 to 170,000 clones, more than 70% seen once. In its sample, this clone was seen a few times. The target antigen is unknown. Study conclusions and caveats: Specificity of a few CMV-associated chains for CMV antigens was verified in vitro. It was reportedly the case that the classifier diagnosed cytomegalovirus status with high specificity and sensitivity.

The rearrangement links TRBV27 to TRBJ2-7; TRBD2 agrees at 10 bases. Sequencing was done on a sample of PBMCs. The sequence was obtained from a human donor in good health. CDR3 in amino acids: CASSSPSSGSSYEQYF. CDR3 in DNA: TGTGCCAGCAGCTCCCCATCTAGCGGGAGCTCCTACGAGCAGTACTTC.